This T cell receptor beta chain appears in the sequencing data of a study of blood T cell repertoires in COVID-19. Germline V CDR1 and CDR2: GTSNPN, SVGIG (reference sequence). This CDR3 is built from 15 residues. The V end lost 3 bases, the J end lost 4 bases, and 17 bases lay between the germline ends. Using immunoSEQ multiplex PCR, the repertoire was profiled, and TCRdb retains in-frame clones only, with some absent. In the table there are 150,000 to 200,000 clones, over 70% of which are singletons. The receptor's source is a middle-aged woman with acute COVID-19. What was sequenced was PBMCs or T cells enriched from blood (not recorded which). The genes are TRBV30 and TRBJ2-3; D perhaps matches TRBD1 (7 bases). The CDR3 is CAWRNRGGVADTQYF. In nucleotides, the CDR3 is TGTGCCTGGAGAAACAGGGGAGGTGTGGCAGATACGCAGTATTTT.